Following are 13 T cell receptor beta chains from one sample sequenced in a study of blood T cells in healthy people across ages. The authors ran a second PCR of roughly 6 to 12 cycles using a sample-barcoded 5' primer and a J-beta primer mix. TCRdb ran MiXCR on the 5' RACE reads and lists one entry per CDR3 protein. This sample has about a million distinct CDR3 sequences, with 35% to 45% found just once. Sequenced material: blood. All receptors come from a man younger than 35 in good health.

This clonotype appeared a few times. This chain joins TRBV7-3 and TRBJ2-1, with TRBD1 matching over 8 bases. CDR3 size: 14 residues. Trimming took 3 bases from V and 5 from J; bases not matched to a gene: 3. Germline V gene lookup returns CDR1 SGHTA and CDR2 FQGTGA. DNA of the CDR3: TGTGCCAGCAGCTTTGTACAGGGGGACAATGAGCAGTTCTTC. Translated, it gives CASSFVQGDNEQFF.

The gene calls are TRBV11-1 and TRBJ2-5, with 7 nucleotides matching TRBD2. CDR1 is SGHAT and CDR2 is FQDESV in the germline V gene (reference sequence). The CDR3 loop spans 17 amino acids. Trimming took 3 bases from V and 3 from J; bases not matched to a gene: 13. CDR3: CASSFLGRAGEEETQYF. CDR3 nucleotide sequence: TGTGCCAGCAGCTTTCTGGGGAGGGCGGGAGAAGAAGAGACCCAGTACTTC.

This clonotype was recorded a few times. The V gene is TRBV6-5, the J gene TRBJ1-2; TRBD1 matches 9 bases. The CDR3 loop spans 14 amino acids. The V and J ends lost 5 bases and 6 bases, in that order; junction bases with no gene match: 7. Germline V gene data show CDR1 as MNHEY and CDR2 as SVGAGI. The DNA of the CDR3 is TGTGCCAGCAGTCAAGGACAGGGGAGAAATGGCTACACCTTC. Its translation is CASSQGQGRNGYTF.

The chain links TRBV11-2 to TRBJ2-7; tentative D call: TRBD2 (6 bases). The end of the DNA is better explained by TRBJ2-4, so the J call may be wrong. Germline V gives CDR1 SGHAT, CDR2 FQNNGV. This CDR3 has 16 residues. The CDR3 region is CASSLDHGGGKNIQYF. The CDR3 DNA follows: TGTGCCAGCAGCTTAGATCACGGGGGAGGCAAAAACATTCAGTACTTC.

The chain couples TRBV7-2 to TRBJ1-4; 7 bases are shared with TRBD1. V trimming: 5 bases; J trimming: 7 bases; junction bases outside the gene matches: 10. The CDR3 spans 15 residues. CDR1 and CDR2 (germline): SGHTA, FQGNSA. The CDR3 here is CASSPQTGIGEKLFF. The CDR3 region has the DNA TGTGCCAGCAGCCCCCAGACAGGGATCGGTGAAAAACTGTTTTTT.

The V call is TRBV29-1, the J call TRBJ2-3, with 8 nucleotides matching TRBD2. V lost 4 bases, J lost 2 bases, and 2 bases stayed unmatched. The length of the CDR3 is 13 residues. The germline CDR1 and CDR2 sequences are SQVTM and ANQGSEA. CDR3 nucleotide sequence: TGCAGCGTTGCCGGGGGGGACACAGATACGCAGTATTTT. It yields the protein CSVAGGDTDTQYF.

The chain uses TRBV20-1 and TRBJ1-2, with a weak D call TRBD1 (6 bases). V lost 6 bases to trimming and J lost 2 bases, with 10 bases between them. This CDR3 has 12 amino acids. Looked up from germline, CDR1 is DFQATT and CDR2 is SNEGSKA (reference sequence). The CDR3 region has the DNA TGCAGTGCAGCGGGACACAACTATGGCTACACCTTC. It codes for CSAAGHNYGYTF.

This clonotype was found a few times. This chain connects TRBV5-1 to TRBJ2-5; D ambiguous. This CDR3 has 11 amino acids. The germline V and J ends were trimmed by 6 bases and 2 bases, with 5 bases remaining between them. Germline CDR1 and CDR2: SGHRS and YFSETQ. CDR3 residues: CASNGQETQYF. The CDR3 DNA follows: TGCGCCAGCAACGGTCAAGAGACCCAGTACTTC.

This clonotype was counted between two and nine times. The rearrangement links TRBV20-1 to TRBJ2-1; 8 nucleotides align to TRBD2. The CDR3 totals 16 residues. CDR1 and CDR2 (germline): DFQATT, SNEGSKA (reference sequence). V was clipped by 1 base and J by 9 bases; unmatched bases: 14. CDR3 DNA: TGCAGTGCTAGAGGACGCCTAGCGGGTTGGGGGGGTGAGCAGTTCTTC. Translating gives CSARGRLAGWGGEQFF.

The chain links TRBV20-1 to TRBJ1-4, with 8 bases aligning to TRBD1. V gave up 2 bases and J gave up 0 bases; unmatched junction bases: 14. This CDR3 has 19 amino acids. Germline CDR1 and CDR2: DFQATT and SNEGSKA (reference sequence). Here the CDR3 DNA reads TGCAGTGCTAGACCTATTGATGACAGGGGCTGGGCAACTAATGAAAAACTGTTTTTT. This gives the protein CSARPIDDRGWATNEKLFF.

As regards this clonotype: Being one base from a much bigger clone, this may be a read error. Written as DNA, the CDR3 is TGTGCCAGCAGTGAAGGGATGAACAATGAGCAGTACTTC. Amino acid sequence: CASSEGMNNEQYF. J is TRBJ2-7 and V is TRBV2; D not resolved. The V end was cut by 1 base, the J end by 7 bases, with 11 bases between. Germline V lookup: CDR1 SNHLY, CDR2 FYNNEI. The CDR3 has 13 amino acids.

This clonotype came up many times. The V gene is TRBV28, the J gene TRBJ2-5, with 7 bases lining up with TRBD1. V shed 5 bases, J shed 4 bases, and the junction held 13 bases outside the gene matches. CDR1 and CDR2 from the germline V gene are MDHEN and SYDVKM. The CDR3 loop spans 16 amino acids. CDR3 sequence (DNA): TGTGCCAGCAGTCCTTATCGACAGGGAAAGGGAGAGACCCAGTACTTC. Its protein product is CASSPYRQGKGETQYF. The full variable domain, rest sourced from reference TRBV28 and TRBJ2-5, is DVKVTQSSRYLVKRTGEKVFLECVQDMDHENMFWYRQDPGLGLRLIYFSYDVKMKEKGDIPEGYSVSREKKERFSLILESASTNQTSMYLCASSPYRQGKGETQYFGPGTRLLVL.

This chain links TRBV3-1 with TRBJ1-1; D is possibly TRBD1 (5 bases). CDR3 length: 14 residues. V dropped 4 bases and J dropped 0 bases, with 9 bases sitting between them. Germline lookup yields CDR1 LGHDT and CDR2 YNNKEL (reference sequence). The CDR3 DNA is TGTGCCAGCAGCCGAGGGGAAATGAACACTGAAGCTTTCTTT. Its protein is CASSRGEMNTEAFF. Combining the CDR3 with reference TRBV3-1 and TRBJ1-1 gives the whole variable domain DTAVSQTPKYLVTQMGNDKSIKCEQNLGHDTMYWYKQDSKKFLKIMFSYNNKELIINETVPNRFSPKSPDKAHLNLHINSLELGDSAVYFCASSRGEMNTEAFFGQGTRLTVV.